This TCR beta chain is from a study of CD8+ T cells in alopecia areata. Study-level results: Affected lesional scalp, above all in alopecia totalis/universalis, was more clonal than normal scalp.

cDNA reverse transcribed from extracted RNA served as the sequencing template. Measured with immunoSEQ multiplex PCR; TCRdb has only the in-frame clones, and not every one. The sample records about 150,000 clones, about 53% being singletons. The CDR3 consists of 13 residues. Germline-derived CDR1 and CDR2 are SGDLS and YYNGEE. Between the trimmed V and J ends, which lost 2 bases and 6 bases, there was a span of 11 bases. A word on this clone: Its cognate antigen is unknown.

The sample here was CD8+ T cells sorted from blood, taken at week 0. The receptor was isolated from a human donor with alopecia areata. The rearrangement uses TRBV9 and TRBJ1-1; no clear D gene. The CDR3 region is CASSVGAGPEAFF. CDR3 nucleotides: TGTGCCAGCAGCGTCGGCGCAGGCCCTGAAGCTTTCTTT. Full variable domain (rest looked up from reference TRBV9 and TRBJ1-1): DSGVTQTPKHLITATGQRVTLRCSPRSGDLSVYWYQQSLDQGLQFLIQYYNGEERAKGNILERFSAQQFPDLHSELNLSSLELGDSALYFCASSVGAGPEAFFGQGTRLTVV.